The 8 T cell receptor beta chains below were found in one sample sequenced in a study of blood T cells in healthy people across ages. A J-beta primer mix and a sample-barcoded 5' primer were used in a second PCR of roughly 7 to 12 cycles. TCRdb analysed the 5' RACE reads with MiXCR anew, one entry per CDR3 protein. The table includes roughly 900,000 distinct CDR3 sequences, less than 35% detected once. Specimen: blood. The receptors here all came from an elderly woman in good health.

The CDR3 nucleotides are TGTGCCAGCAGCCCATGGGACGGGAATTCACCCCTCCACTTT. Protein product: CASSPWDGNSPLHF. The gene calls are TRBV7-2 and TRBJ1-6; D possibly corresponds to TRBD1 (5 bases). CDR3 length equals 14 residues. Looked up from germline, CDR1 is SGHTA and CDR2 is FQGNSA. V was clipped by 5 bases and J by 7 bases, with 12 bases between them.

This clonotype has a count of ten or more. V usage is TRBV5-5 and J usage is TRBJ1-2; D is possibly TRBD1 (5 bases). The germline CDR1 and CDR2 sequences are SGHKS and YYEKEE (reference sequence). There are 15 residues in the CDR3. V was pared by 1 base and J by 4 bases, with 14 bases between. CDR3: CASSLTGGSIYGYTF. CDR3 bases: TGTGCCAGCAGCTTGACAGGAGGGTCGATCTATGGCTACACCTTC. Looking up the rest from reference TRBV5-5 and TRBJ1-2 gives the full variable domain: DAGVTQSPTHLIKTRGQQVTLRCSPISGHKSVSWYQQVLGQGPQFIFQYYEKEERGRGNFPDRFSARQFPNYSSELNVNALLLGDSALYLCASSLTGGSIYGYTFGSGTRLTVV.

The genes are TRBV6-5 and TRBJ2-1, with 7 bases lining up with TRBD1. V was pared by 6 bases and J by 7 bases, with 15 bases of the junction left unmatched. The CDR3 is 16 residues long. Per the germline V gene, CDR1 is MNHEY and CDR2 is SVGAGI. The CDR3 spells CASRLDRARNNNEQFF. The CDR3 DNA follows: TGTGCCAGCAGACTAGACAGGGCCCGCAACAATAATGAGCAGTTCTTC.

This clonotype was seen at least ten times. This chain joins TRBV7-2 and TRBJ1-2; TRBD1 agrees at 8 bases. The CDR3 totals 14 residues. After removal of 5 bases from V and 3 bases from J, the junction contained 5 bases not matched to a gene. Germline lookup yields CDR1 SGHTA and CDR2 FQGNSA. CDR3 loop: CASSPDRGYYGYTF. The CDR3, as DNA: TGTGCCAGCAGCCCAGACAGGGGTTACTATGGCTACACCTTC. Using reference TRBV7-2 and TRBJ1-2 for the parts outside the CDR3, the full variable domain is GAGVSQSPSNKVTEKGKDVELRCDPISGHTALYWYRQSLGQGLEFLIYFQGNSAPDKSGLPSDRFSAERTGGSVSTLTIQRTQQEDSAVYLCASSPDRGYYGYTFGSGTRLTVV.

This rearrangement joins TRBV6-2 or TRBV6-3 to TRBJ1-2; D gene ambiguous. Between the trimmed V and J ends, which lost 8 bases and 2 bases, there was a span of 12 bases. The CDR3 is 13 residues long. Germline V CDR1 and CDR2: MNHEY, SVGEGT. The CDR3 reads CASLRTGNYGYTF. DNA for the CDR3: TGTGCCAGCTTGAGGACCGGAAACTATGGCTACACCTTC.

The chain couples TRBV29-1 to TRBJ2-5, with 12 nucleotides matching TRBD1. Looked up from germline, CDR1 is SQVTM and CDR2 is ANQGSEA. There are 14 residues in the CDR3. The junction had 4 bases not matched to a gene; V was cut back by 3 bases and J by 5 bases. In DNA, the CDR3 is TGCAGCGTTGAGGGACAGGGGGCTATGGAGACCCAGTACTTC. This sequence encodes CSVEGQGAMETQYF.

This clonotype was observed a handful of times. This rearrangement joins TRBV7-8 to TRBJ2-5, with 11 bases identical to TRBD2. V shed 4 bases and J 2 bases; nucleotides not matched to a gene: 6. The CDR3 extends over 16 amino acids. Germline CDR1 is SGHVS and CDR2 is FQNEAQ. The CDR3 here is CASSSRVAGGQETQYF. The CDR3 DNA is TGTGCCAGCAGCTCAAGAGTAGCGGGGGGGCAAGAGACCCAGTACTTC.

This clonotype has just one count. The genes are TRBV12-3 or TRBV12-4 and TRBJ2-7; 10 bases align to TRBD2. V was pared by 2 bases and J by 4 bases, with 5 bases of the junction left unmatched. The CDR3 has 15 amino acids. DNA for the CDR3: TGTGCCAGCAGTTTACTCGCTAGCGGGAGTTACGAGCAGTACTTC. Residues: CASSLLASGSYEQYF.